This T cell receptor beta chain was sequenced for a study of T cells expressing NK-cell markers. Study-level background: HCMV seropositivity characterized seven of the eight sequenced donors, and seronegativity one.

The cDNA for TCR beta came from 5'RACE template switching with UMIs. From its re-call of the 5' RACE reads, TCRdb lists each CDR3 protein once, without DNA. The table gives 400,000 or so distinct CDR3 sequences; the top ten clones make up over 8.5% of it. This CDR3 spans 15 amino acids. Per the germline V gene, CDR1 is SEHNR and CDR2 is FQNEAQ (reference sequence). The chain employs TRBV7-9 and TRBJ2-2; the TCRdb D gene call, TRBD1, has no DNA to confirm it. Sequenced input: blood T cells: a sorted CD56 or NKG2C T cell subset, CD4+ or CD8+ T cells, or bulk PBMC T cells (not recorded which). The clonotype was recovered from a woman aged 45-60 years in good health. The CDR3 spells CASTGRGDNTGELFF. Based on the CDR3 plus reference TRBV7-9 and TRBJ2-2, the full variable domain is DTGVSQNPRHKITKRGQNVTFRCDPISEHNRLYWYRQTLGQGPEFLTYFQNEAQLEKSRLLSDRFSAERPKGSFSTLEIQRTEQGDSAMYLCASTGRGDNTGELFFGEGSRLTVL.